This T cell receptor (beta chain) came from a study of radiation and T cells in renal cell carcinoma. Study findings and constraints: Irradiated tumors had higher TCR clonality than control tumors.

A note on this clone: As yet, its antigen is unknown. An end of the junction differs from the germline gene, which may be a read error.

From germline, CDR1 is SQVTM and CDR2 ANQGSEA. This CDR3 has 12 amino acids. The method was immunoSEQ multiplex PCR; TCRdb's version includes in-frame clones alone and lacks a portion of them. Among approximately 8,400 clones, roughly 68% were seen once, and the ten largest hold about a fifth. Noted treatment: treatment-naive control, cytoreductive nephrectomy. The tumor was a clear cell renal cell carcinoma. Sequenced control tumors were from more than ten males and several females, median age roughly 61. This receptor was taken from a man aged 55 to 70 with renal cell carcinoma. Sequencing used tumor tissue, obtained from a patient whose treatment was nephrectomy without radiotherapy. J is TRBJ2-5 and V is TRBV29-1, with D unclear. The CDR3 loop is CSAEGPKETQYF. The CDR3 nucleotides are TGCAGCGCTGAAGGGCCTAAGGAGACCCAGTACTTC. Supplemented by reference TRBV29-1 and TRBJ2-5, the full variable domain reads SAVISQKPSRDICQRGTSLTIQCQVDSQVTMMFWYRQQPGQSLTLIATANQGSEATYESGFVIDKFPISRPNLTFSTLTVSNMSPEDSSIYLCSAEGPKETQYFGPGTRLLVL.